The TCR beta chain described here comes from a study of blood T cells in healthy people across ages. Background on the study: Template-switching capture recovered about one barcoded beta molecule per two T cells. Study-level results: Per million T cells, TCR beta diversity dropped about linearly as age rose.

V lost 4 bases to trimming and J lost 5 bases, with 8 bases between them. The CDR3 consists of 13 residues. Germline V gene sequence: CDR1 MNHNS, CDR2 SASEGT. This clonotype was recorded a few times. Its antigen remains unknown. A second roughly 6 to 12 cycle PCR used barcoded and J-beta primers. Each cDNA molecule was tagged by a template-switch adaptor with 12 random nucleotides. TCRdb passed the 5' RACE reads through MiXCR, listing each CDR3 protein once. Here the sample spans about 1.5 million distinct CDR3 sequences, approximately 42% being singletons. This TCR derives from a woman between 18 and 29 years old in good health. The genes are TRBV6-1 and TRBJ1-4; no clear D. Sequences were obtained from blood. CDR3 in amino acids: CASSVTPNEKLFF. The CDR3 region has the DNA TGTGCCAGCAGTGTCACACCGAATGAAAAACTGTTTTTT.